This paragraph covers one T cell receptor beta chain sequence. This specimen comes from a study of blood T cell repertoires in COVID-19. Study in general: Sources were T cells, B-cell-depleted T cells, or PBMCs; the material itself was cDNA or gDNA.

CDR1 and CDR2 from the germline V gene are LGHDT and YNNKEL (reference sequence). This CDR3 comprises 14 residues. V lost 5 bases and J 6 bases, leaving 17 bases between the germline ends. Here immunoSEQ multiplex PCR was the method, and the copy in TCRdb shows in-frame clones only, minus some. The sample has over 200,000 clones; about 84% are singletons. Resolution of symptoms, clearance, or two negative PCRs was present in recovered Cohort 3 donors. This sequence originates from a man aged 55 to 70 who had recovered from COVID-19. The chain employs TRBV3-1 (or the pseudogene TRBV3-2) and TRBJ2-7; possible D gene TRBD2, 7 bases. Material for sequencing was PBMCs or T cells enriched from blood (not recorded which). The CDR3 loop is CASSNEQGGAEQYF. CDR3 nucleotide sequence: TGTGCCAGCAGCAACGAACAGGGAGGGGCCGAGCAGTACTTC.